These T cell receptor beta chains were read from a single sample in a study of cytomegalovirus exposure and HLA in healthy donors. The table came from immunoSEQ multiplex PCR; TCRdb's copy has only in-frame clones and leaves some out. In the table there are approximately 120,000 clones, about 83% of which are singletons. The sample taken for sequencing was PBMCs. All receptors come from a female donor in good health and CMV-seronegative. The CDR3 runs from the conserved cysteine through the conserved F or W. Fields, in order: V gene, clone size, J gene, D gene, CDR3 length, CDR3 protein, CDR3 DNA. D genes are given only for firm matches. Clone sizes are given selectively: once, few, many, or a class where the clone is expanded.

TRBV5-4	-	TRBJ2-5	-	15	CASSLREPYEETQYF	TGTGCCAGCAGCTTGAGGGAGCCCTACGAGGAGACCCAGTACTTC
TRBV6-5	-	TRBJ2-7	TRBD1	15	CASTRRDRGGYEQYF	TGTGCCAGCACTCGTCGAGACAGGGGCGGCTACGAGCAGTACTTC
TRBV5-1	-	TRBJ1-2	-	13	CASSLAEHYGYTF	TGCGCCAGCAGCTTGGCGGAGCACTATGGCTACACCTTC
TRBV7-9	-	TRBJ2-5	-	14	CASSPGQWEETQYF	TGTGCCAGCAGCCCGGGACAATGGGAAGAGACCCAGTACTTC
TRBV13	-	TRBJ2-5	-	14	CASRRIGEEETQYF	TGTGCCAGCAGGCGGATCGGGGAGGAAGAGACCCAGTACTTC
TRBV2	-	TRBJ1-1	TRBD1	12	CASRTGDTEAFF	TGTGCCAGCAGGACAGGGGACACTGAAGCTTTCTTT
TRBV29-1	-	TRBJ1-2	-	16	CSVVGSTPPTRGGYTF	TGCAGCGTTGTTGGATCCACCCCCCCCACCAGGGGCGGCTACACCTTC
TRBV25-1	-	TRBJ1-2	-	12	CASTAGTGGYTF	TGTGCCAGCACCGCGGGGACTGGGGGCTACACCTTC
TRBV7-9	-	TRBJ2-5	TRBD1	14	CASRRVGTVETQYF	TGTGCCAGCAGGCGAGTTGGGACAGTAGAGACCCAGTACTTC
TRBV2	-	TRBJ1-3	-	13	CASSTIAGNTIYF	TGTGCCAGCAGTACCATAGCCGGAAACACCATATATTTT
TRBV19	-	TRBJ2-2	TRBD1	15	CASTDRGPTGGELFF	TGTGCCAGTACGGACAGGGGGCCTACGGGCGGGGAGCTGTTTTTT
TRBV19	-	TRBJ1-4	-	15	CASSISGGRGEKLFF	TGTGCCAGTAGTATATCCGGAGGGAGAGGTGAAAAACTGTTTTTT
TRBV12-5	once	TRBJ1-6	TRBD1	15	CASGPGTGYASPLHF	TGTGCTAGTGGTCCGGGGACAGGGTACGCTTCACCCCTCCACTTT
TRBV19	-	TRBJ1-4	-	14	CASSKDSITEKLFF	TGTGCCAGTAGTAAGGACAGCATAACTGAAAAACTGTTTTTT
TRBV27	-	TRBJ2-3	TRBD2	17	CASSPWGSGGPGDTQYF	TGTGCCAGCAGTCCTTGGGGTAGCGGGGGGCCTGGAGATACGCAGTATTTT
TRBV19	-	TRBJ1-1	TRBD1	12	CASREDRAEAFF	TGTGCCAGTAGGGAAGACAGGGCTGAAGCTTTCTTT
TRBV14	-	TRBJ2-1	TRBD2	21	CASSLRRGGGAPYLLYNEQFF	TGTGCCAGCAGCCTCCGACGGGGCGGGGGGGCCCCTTACCTACTCTACAATGAGCAGTTCTTC
TRBV9	-	TRBJ1-5	TRBD1	15	CASSATGGGNQPQHF	TGTGCCAGCAGCGCGACAGGGGGCGGCAATCAGCCCCAGCATTTT
TRBV9	-	TRBJ2-3	TRBD2	17	CASSVAAGGASTDTQYF	TGTGCCAGCAGCGTAGCGGCCGGGGGGGCTAGCACAGATACGCAGTATTTT
TRBV6-5	-	TRBJ1-1	TRBD1	13	CASSQPGTGKAFF	TGTGCCAGCAGTCAACCAGGGACAGGGAAAGCTTTCTTT
TRBV11-1	-	TRBJ2-5	TRBD2	16	CASSSLLAGGPETQYF	TGTGCCAGCAGCTCGTTGCTAGCGGGGGGGCCAGAGACCCAGTACTTC
TRBV6-1	-	TRBJ1-5	TRBD1	13	CASSDRGLQPQHF	TGTGCCAGCAGTGACAGGGGGCTTCAGCCCCAGCATTTT
TRBV9	-	TRBJ1-1	-	14	CASSTQGSGTEAFF	TGTGCCAGCAGCACCCAGGGTTCAGGCACTGAAGCTTTCTTT
TRBV6-1	-	TRBJ2-7	-	15	CASSEVRGVYYEQYF	TGTGCCAGCAGTGAAGTGCGCGGGGTTTACTACGAGCAGTACTTC
TRBV19	-	TRBJ2-3	TRBD1	16	CASSLGTAADTDTQYF	TGTGCCAGTAGTCTTGGGACAGCAGCCGACACAGATACGCAGTATTTT
TRBV10-3	few	TRBJ2-3	-	14	CAISGSGSTDTQYF	TGTGCCATCAGTGGTTCAGGAAGCACAGATACGCAGTATTTT
TRBV2	-	TRBJ1-1	-	12	CASSDRGTEAFF	TGTGCCAGCAGTGATAGGGGCACTGAAGCTTTCTTT
TRBV18	-	TRBJ1-1	-	13	CASSPTRGTEAFF	TGTGCCAGCTCACCCACCCGCGGAACTGAAGCTTTCTTT
TRBV11-2	-	TRBJ1-6	TRBD1	16	CASSSRTGRYNSPLHF	TGTGCCAGCAGTTCTAGGACAGGGAGGTATAATTCACCCCTCCACTTT
TRBV5-6	-	TRBJ1-2	TRBD1	14	CASSPGQGYYGYTF	TGTGCCAGCAGCCCGGGACAGGGATACTATGGCTACACCTTC
TRBV6-5	-	TRBJ2-7	-	14	CASSGRGEAYEQYF	TGTGCCAGCAGTGGCAGGGGGGAAGCCTACGAGCAGTACTTC
TRBV6-5	-	TRBJ1-2	-	12	CASSYDRRGYTF	TGTGCCAGCAGTTACGACAGGCGAGGCTACACCTTC
TRBV10-3	-	TRBJ2-5	-	13	CAIGRGLEETQYF	TGTGCCATCGGCAGGGGCCTGGAAGAGACCCAGTACTTC
TRBV5-8	-	TRBJ2-7	TRBD2	15	CASSYELAGTYEQYF	TGTGCCAGCTCCTACGAATTAGCGGGGACCTACGAGCAGTACTTC
TRBV5-5	-	TRBJ2-3	-	16	CASSFGGGMRTDTQYF	TGTGCCAGCAGCTTTGGTGGCGGGATGAGGACAGATACGCAGTATTTT
TRBV15	-	TRBJ1-2	TRBD1	14	CATRADRADYGYTF	TGTGCCACCAGGGCTGACAGGGCGGACTATGGCTACACCTTC
TRBV18	once	TRBJ1-3	-	17	CASSPIQGQSSGNTIYF	TGTGCCAGCTCACCAATCCAGGGGCAGAGCTCTGGAAACACCATATATTTT
TRBV6-1	-	TRBJ1-5	-	14	CASSGGTQKGPQHF	TGTGCCAGCAGTGGGGGGACACAGAAGGGGCCCCAGCATTTT
TRBV6-5	-	TRBJ1-6	-	13	CASSFSPNSPLHF	TGTGCCAGCAGTTTTAGCCCAAATTCACCCCTCCACTTT
TRBV19	-	TRBJ1-2	TRBD1	13	CASSMRRGPGYTF	TGTGCCAGTAGTATGCGCAGGGGGCCGGGCTACACCTTC
TRBV1	-	TRBJ2-5	-	15	CTSNSRLAGPETQYF	TGCACCAGCAACAGTCGTCTAGCGGGGCCAGAGACCCAGTACTTC
TRBV10-2	-	TRBJ2-1	-	11	CASSRGTEQFF	TGCGCCAGCAGTAGGGGGACAGAGCAGTTCTTC
TRBV5-6	few	TRBJ2-3	-	15	CASSFDGGNWDTQYF	TGTGCCAGCAGCTTCGACGGGGGTAATTGGGATACGCAGTATTTT
TRBV30	-	TRBJ1-6	TRBD1	14	CAWGGQGLNSPLHF	TGTGCCTGGGGGGGACAGGGCCTGAATTCACCCCTCCACTTT
TRBV5-4	-	TRBJ2-3	-	17	CASSLGGPQGGADTQYF	TGTGCCAGCAGCTTGGGGGGCCCCCAAGGCGGCGCAGATACGCAGTATTTT
TRBV6-6	-	TRBJ1-1	-	12	CASSYATEEAFF	TGTGCCAGCAGTTACGCGACAGAGGAAGCTTTCTTT
TRBV10-2	few	TRBJ2-4	-	17	CASSESIRDLAKNIQYF	TGCGCCAGCAGTGAGTCGATAAGGGACTTAGCCAAAAACATTCAGTACTTC
TRBV21-1	-	TRBJ1-1	-	19	CASNTGHLENGVHPAEAFF	TGTGCCAGCAACACAGGACACTTGGAGAACGGCGTCCACCCGGCTGAAGCTTTCTTT
TRBV30	-	TRBJ2-7	TRBD2	12	CALRGGAYEQYF	TGTGCCTTGCGGGGGGGTGCGTACGAGCAGTACTTC
TRBV5-1	-	TRBJ2-7	TRBD1	15	CASSFTGTGLYEQYF	TGCGCCAGCAGCTTCACCGGGACAGGTTTGTACGAGCAGTACTTC
TRBV7-9	-	TRBJ2-2	TRBD2	17	CLTGGRLAGSNTGELFF	TGTCTCACAGGGGGCCGACTAGCGGGATCGAACACCGGGGAGCTGTTTTTT
TRBV7-9	-	TRBJ1-2	TRBD1	14	CASSRTGTGHGYTF	TGTGCCAGCAGCCGCACCGGGACAGGGCATGGCTACACCTTC
TRBV5-6	-	TRBJ1-2	TRBD1	14	CASNPQGAYYGYTF	TGTGCCAGCAACCCACAGGGGGCTTACTATGGCTACACCTTC
TRBV9	-	TRBJ1-1	-	14	CASSAKPTNTEAFF	TGTGCCAGCAGCGCCAAACCTACGAACACTGAAGCTTTCTTT
TRBV2	-	TRBJ2-3	-	12	CASSDKPPGEYF	TGTGCCAGCAGTGATAAACCCCCGGGAGAGTATTTT
TRBV27	-	TRBJ2-3	TRBD2	15	CASSPRTSGGGRWYF	TGTGCCAGCAGTCCACGGACTAGCGGGGGGGGAAGATGGTATTTT
TRBV15	-	TRBJ2-3	TRBD2	16	CATSRQGLAGSDTQYF	TGTGCCACCAGCCGACAGGGACTAGCGGGGTCAGATACGCAGTATTTT
TRBV7-9	-	TRBJ1-2	-	14	CASSLESISYGYTF	TGTGCCAGCAGCTTAGAGTCAATCAGCTATGGCTACACCTTC
TRBV19	-	TRBJ2-3	-	13	CASTPTSTDTQYF	TGTGCCAGTACCCCTACCAGCACAGATACGCAGTATTTT